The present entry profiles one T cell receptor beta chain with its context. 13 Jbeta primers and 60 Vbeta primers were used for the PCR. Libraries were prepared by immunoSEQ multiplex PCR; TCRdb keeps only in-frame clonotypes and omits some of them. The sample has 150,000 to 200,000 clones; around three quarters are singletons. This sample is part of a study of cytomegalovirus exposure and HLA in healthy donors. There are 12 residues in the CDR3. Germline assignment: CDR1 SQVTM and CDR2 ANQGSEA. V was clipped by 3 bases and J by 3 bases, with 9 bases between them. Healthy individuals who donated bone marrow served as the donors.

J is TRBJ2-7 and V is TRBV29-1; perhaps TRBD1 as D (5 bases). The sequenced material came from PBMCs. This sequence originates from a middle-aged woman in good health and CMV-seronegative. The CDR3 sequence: CSVETQDYEQYF. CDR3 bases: TGCAGCGTTGAGACACAGGACTACGAGCAGTACTTC.